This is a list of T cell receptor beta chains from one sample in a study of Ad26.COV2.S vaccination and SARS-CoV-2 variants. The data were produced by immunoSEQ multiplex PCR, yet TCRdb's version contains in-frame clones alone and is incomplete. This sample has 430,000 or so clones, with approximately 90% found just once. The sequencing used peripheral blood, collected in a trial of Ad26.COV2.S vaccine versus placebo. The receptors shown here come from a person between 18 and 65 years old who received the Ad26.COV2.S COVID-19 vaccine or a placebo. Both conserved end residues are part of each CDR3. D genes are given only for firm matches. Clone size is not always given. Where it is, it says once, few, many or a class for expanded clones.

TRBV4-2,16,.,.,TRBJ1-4,CASSQEAGATNEKLFF,TGTGCCAGCAGCCAAGAGGCCGGGGCAACTAATGAAAAACTGTTTTTT
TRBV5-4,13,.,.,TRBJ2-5,CASSPGWEETQYF,TGTGCCAGCAGCCCCGGGTGGGAAGAGACCCAGTACTTC
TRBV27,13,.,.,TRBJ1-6,CASPGGGLRPLHF,TGTGCCAGCCCTGGGGGGGGGCTACGTCCCCTCCACTTT
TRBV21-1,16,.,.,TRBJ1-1,CASSKEGQTMNTEAFF,TGTGCCAGCAGCAAAGAAGGACAGACCATGAACACTGAAGCTTTCTTT
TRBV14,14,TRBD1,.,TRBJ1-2,CASSLTGTGDGYTF,TGTGCCAGCAGCCTGACCGGGACAGGGGATGGCTACACCTTC
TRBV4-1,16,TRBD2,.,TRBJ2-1,CASSQGLAGVDNEQFF,TGCGCCAGCAGCCAAGGACTAGCGGGAGTGGACAATGAGCAGTTCTTC
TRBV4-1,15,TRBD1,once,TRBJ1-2,CASSQGRDRAYGYTF,TGCGCCAGCAGCCAAGGTCGGGACAGGGCCTATGGCTACACCTTC
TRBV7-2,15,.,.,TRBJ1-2,CASSLEISAFYGYTF,TGTGCCAGCAGCTTAGAAATATCAGCATTCTATGGCTACACCTTC
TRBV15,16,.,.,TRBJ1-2,CATSREVGTSKYGYTF,TGTGCCACCAGCAGGGAAGTCGGGACAAGCAAGTATGGCTACACCTTC
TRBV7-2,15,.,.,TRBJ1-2,CASSSQATTNYGYTF,TGTGCCAGCAGCTCACAGGCTACCACTAACTATGGCTACACCTTC
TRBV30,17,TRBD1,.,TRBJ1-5,CAWSVWATGGSYQPQHF,TGTGCCTGGAGTGTTTGGGCAACAGGGGGATCCTATCAGCCCCAGCATTTT
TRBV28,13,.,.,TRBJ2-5,CASSLGWQETQYF,TGTGCCAGCAGTTTAGGGTGGCAAGAGACCCAGTACTTC
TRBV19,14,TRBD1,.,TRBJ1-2,CASSRDRDGNRYTF,TGTGCCAGTAGTAGGGACAGGGACGGGAATCGCTACACCTTC
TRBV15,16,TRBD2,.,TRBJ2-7,CATSRDQMSGGNEQYF,TGTGCCACCAGCAGAGATCAGATGTCGGGAGGCAACGAGCAGTACTTC
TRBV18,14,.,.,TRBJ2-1,CASSPQKVDNEQFF,TGTGCCAGCTCACCTCAGAAGGTCGACAATGAGCAGTTCTTC
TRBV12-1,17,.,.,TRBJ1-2,CASSPHAGDRGDYGYTF,TGTGCCAGCAGCCCCCACGCTGGAGACAGGGGAGACTATGGCTACACCTTC
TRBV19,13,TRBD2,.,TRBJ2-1,CASSPRGDAEQFF,TGTGCCAGTTCTCCTCGGGGGGATGCTGAGCAGTTCTTC
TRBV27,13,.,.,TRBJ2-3,CASSLSVTDTQYF,TGTGCCAGCAGTTTATCGGTCACAGATACGCAGTATTTT
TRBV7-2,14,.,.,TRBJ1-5,CASSFSYSNQPQHF,TGTGCCAGCAGCTTCAGTTATAGCAATCAGCCCCAGCATTTT
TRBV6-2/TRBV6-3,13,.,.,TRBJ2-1,CASSFRTSGEQFF,TGTGCCAGCAGTTTTCGAACCTCGGGTGAGCAGTTCTTC
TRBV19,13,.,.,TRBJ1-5,CASSILGGQPQHF,TGTGCCAGTAGTATCCTAGGCGGTCAGCCCCAGCATTTT
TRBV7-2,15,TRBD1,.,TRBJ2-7,CASRSRGTGAYEQYF,TGTGCCAGCAGGTCCCGCGGGACAGGGGCCTACGAGCAGTACTTC
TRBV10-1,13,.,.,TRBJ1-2,CASSGGEHYGYTF,TGCGCCAGCAGTGGAGGGGAGCACTATGGCTACACCTTC
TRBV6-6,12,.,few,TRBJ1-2,CASSSRDLGYTF,TGTGCCAGCAGTTCTCGAGACCTTGGCTACACCTTC
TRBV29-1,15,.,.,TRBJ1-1,CSAEAGQLGRTEAFF,TGCAGCGCGGAGGCAGGTCAGTTGGGAAGAACTGAAGCTTTCTTT
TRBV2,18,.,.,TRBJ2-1,CASRKRGSIPSTGNEQFF,TGTGCCAGCAGGAAGAGGGGCAGCATCCCTTCGACGGGGAATGAGCAGTTCTTC
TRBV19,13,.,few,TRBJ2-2,CATATANTGELFF,TGTGCCACCGCGACAGCGAACACCGGGGAGCTGTTTTTT
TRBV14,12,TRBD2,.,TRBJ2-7,CASQGLASEQYF,TGTGCCAGTCAAGGACTAGCGAGCGAGCAGTACTTC
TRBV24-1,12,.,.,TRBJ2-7,CATGGTNYEQYF,TGTGCCACCGGGGGCACGAACTACGAGCAGTACTTC
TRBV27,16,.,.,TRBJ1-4,CASSLSGGLTNEKLFF,TGTGCCAGCAGTTTATCGGGGGGGCTCACTAATGAAAAACTGTTTTTT
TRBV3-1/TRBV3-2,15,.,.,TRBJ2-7,CASSRLPTRPFEQYF,TGTGCCAGCAGCCGCCTCCCCACACGTCCTTTCGAGCAGTACTTC
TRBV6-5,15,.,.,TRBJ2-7,CASKVGGGETYEQYF,TGTGCCAGCAAAGTCGGTGGTGGGGAGACCTACGAGCAGTACTTC
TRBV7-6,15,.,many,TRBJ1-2,CASSFLLRANYGYTF,TGTGCCAGCAGCTTTCTCCTCAGGGCTAACTATGGCTACACCTTC
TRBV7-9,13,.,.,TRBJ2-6,CASIGSGANVLTF,TGTGCCAGCATAGGATCTGGGGCCAACGTCCTGACTTTC
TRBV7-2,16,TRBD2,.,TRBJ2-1,CASSTIPSSGYNEQFF,TGTGCCAGCAGCACTATTCCTTCTAGCGGATACAATGAGCAGTTCTTC
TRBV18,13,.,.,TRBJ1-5,CASSPTWNQPQHF,TGTGCCAGCTCACCAACATGGAATCAGCCCCAGCATTTT
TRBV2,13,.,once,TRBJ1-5,CASRRGPPMPQHF,TGTGCCAGCAGACGGGGACCTCCGATGCCCCAGCATTTT
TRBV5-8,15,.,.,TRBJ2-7,CASSRQAFSSYEQYF,TGTGCCAGCAGCCGACAGGCTTTTAGCTCCTACGAGCAGTACTTC
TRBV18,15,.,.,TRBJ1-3,CASSPIDRSGNTIYF,TGTGCCAGCTCACCGATCGACAGATCTGGAAACACCATATATTTT
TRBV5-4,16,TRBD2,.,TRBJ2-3,CASSYRLAGSTDTQYF,TGTGCCAGCAGCTACCGACTAGCGGGAAGCACAGATACGCAGTATTTT
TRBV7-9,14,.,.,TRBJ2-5,CASSLVGGSETQYF,TGTGCCAGCAGCTTAGTAGGCGGATCGGAGACCCAGTACTTC
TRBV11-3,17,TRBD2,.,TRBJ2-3,CASSPDPSREGSDTQYF,TGTGCCAGCAGCCCGGACCCTTCGCGGGAGGGCTCAGATACGCAGTATTTT
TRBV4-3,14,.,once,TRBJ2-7,CASSQFSYSYEQYF,TGCGCCAGCAGCCAATTCAGCTACTCCTACGAGCAGTACTTC
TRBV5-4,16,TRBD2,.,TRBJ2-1,CASQGGGGGSYNEQFF,TGTGCCAGCCAAGGCGGAGGCGGGGGTTCCTACAATGAGCAGTTCTTC